These 5 T cell receptor beta chains originate from one sample sequenced in a study of cytotoxic CD8 clonotypes in ibrutinib-treated CLL. TCRdb keeps only in-frame clones here, not all; method: immunoSEQ multiplex PCR. Altogether fewer than 400,000 clones are present, roughly 67% being singletons, with the ten largest covering 5% to 6.5%. Sequenced here: PBMCs, sampled after 36 months of ibrutinib treatment. The origin of the receptors is a human donor with chronic lymphocytic leukemia.

This clone has more than one count but fewer than ten. V gene TRBV7-2 combines with J gene TRBJ2-7; no firm D call. Germline CDR1 is SGHTA and CDR2 is FQGNSA. Trimming cost V 5 bases and J 3 bases, with 8 bases left between them. The CDR3 totals 12 residues. CDR3 nucleotides: TGTGCCAGCAGCCTATACCACTACGAGCAGTACTTC. As protein: CASSLYHYEQYF.

This clone was counted a single time. The chain uses TRBV28 and TRBJ2-5; D is unresolved. The CDR3 length is 13 residues. Trimming shortened V by 3 bases and J by 1 base, and 6 bases separated the two germline ends. Germline V gives CDR1 MDHEN, CDR2 SYDVKM. In nucleotides, the CDR3 is TGTGCCAGCAGTTTTGGGATCCAAGAGACCCAGTACTTC. Protein sequence: CASSFGIQETQYF.

This rearrangement joins TRBV18 to TRBJ2-1; 10 nucleotides match TRBD1. Germline CDR1 KGHSH, CDR2 LQKENI. The CDR3 is 17 amino acids. V gave up 7 bases and J gave up 4 bases; unmatched junction bases: 13. CDR3: CASYRDRGIAVYNEQFF. Written as DNA, the CDR3 is TGTGCCAGCTACCGGGACAGGGGTATAGCGGTTTACAATGAGCAGTTCTTC.

In DNA, the CDR3 is TGTGCCAGCAGCACACCTAGCGGGAGAGACGAGCAGTTCTTC. Residues: CASSTPSGRDEQFF. The chain links TRBV11-2 to TRBJ2-1; TRBD2 aligns across 10 bases. V lost 5 bases, J lost 10 bases, and 8 bases stayed unmatched. CDR3 length: 14 amino acids. Germline V lookup: CDR1 SGHAT, CDR2 FQNNGV.

The rearrangement uses TRBV29-1 and TRBJ2-2; TRBD2 is a possible D gene (5 bases). Germline assignment: CDR1 SQVTM and CDR2 ANQGSEA. The CDR3 is 12 amino acids. Trimming took off 3 bases at V and 7 bases at J, with 9 bases between the two ends. The CDR3 DNA reads as TGCAGCGTTGACGCCGACTACGGGGAGCTGTTTTTT. Translation: CSVDADYGELFF.